The entry below describes one TCR beta chain. Its cognate antigen is unknown. The data originate from a study of T cells after yellow fever vaccination. Study-wide points: Overall, a small share of clonotypes was seen in both CD4 and CD8 compartments. Bulk-population clonotypes that are abundant could appear as contaminants in FACS-sorted repertoires. Once the booster was given, most primary-vaccination clones reappeared, at more than 95% for CD4 and over 85% for CD8.

Synthesis of TCR cDNA relied on 5'RACE template switching, which attached a universal primer site and UMIs. TCRdb re-derived calls from the 5' RACE reads in MiXCR, one entry per CDR3 protein. In the table there are about 320,000 distinct CDR3 sequences, about 6.9% of which are singletons. This sequence was found in a man between 18 and 29 years old who received the YFV17D yellow fever vaccine. Sequencing was performed on PBMCs, taken about 41 days after the first yellow fever vaccination.

The CDR3 DNA sequence: TGTGCCAGCAGCCTAAAATCTGGAGGTGGGGAGCTGTTTTTT. Translating gives CASSLKSGGGELFF. V gene TRBV7-9 combines with J gene TRBJ2-2; the D gene is possibly TRBD2 (5 bases). CDR3 length: 14 residues. In germline, CDR1 is SEHNR, CDR2 FQNEAQ (reference sequence). V was clipped by 5 bases and J by 8 bases, with 15 bases between them.